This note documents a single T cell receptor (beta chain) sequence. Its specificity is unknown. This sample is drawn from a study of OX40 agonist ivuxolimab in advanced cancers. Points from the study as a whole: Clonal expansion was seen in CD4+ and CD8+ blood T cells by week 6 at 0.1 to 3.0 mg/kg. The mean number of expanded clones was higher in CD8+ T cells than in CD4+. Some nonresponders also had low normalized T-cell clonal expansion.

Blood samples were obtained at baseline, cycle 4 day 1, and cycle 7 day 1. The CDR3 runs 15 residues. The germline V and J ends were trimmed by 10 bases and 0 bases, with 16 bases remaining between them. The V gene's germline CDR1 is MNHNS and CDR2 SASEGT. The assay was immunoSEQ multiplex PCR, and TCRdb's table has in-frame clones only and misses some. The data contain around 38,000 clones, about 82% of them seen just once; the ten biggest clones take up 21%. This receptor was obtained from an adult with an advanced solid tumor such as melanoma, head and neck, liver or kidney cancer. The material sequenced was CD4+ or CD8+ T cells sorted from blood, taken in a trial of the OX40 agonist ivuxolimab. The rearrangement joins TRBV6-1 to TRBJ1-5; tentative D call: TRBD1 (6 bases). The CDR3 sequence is CAIKPQGYSNQPQHF. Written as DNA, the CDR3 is TGTGCCATTAAACCACAGGGTTATAGCAATCAGCCCCAGCATTTT.